This TCR beta chain was captured in a study of T cells in Graves' hyperthyroidism and ophthalmopathy. Notes on the study in general: In the blood, most expanded thyroid clonotypes above 0.001 appeared as well.

This clonotype was seen ten or more times. As yet, its antigen is unknown. This CDR3 is 13 amino acids long. V was shortened by 10 bases and J by 2 bases, with 15 bases between the two germline ends. Germline V gives CDR1 MDHEN, CDR2 SYDVKM. RNA transcripts yielded amplified TCR beta CDR3 regions. The HTBI primer set drove a first-round RT-PCR of the TCR CDR3. TCRdb re-called the multiplex PCR reads through MiXCR, storing one row per CDR3 protein. The sample lists some 92,000 distinct CDR3 sequences, approximately 42% seen once, with around 9.6% in the top ten. This chain joins TRBV28 and TRBJ2-7; D call uncertain. Source material: peripheral blood or thyroid tissue (not recorded which). This TCR derives from a woman in her thirties with Graves' hyperthyroidism. CDR3 DNA sequence: TGTGCCACCACCCTGAAGGTTCCCTACGAGCAGTACTTC. Protein sequence: CATTLKVPYEQYF.